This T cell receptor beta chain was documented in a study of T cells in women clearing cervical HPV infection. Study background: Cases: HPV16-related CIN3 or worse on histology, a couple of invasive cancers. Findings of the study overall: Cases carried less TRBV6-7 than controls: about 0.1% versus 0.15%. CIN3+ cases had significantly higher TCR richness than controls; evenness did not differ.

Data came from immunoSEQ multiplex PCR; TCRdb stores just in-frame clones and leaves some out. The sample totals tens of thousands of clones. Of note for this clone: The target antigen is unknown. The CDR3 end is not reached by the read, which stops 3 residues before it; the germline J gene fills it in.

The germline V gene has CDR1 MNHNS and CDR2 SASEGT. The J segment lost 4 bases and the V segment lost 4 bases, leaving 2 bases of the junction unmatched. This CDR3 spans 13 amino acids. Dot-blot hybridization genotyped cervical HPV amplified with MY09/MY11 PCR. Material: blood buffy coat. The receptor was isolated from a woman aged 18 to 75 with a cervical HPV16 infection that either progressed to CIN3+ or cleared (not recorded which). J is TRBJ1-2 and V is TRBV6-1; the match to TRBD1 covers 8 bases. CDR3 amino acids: CASSGDRLYGYTF. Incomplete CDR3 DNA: TGTGCCAGCAGTGGGGACAGGCTCTATGGC.